This is a list of T cell receptor beta chains from one sample in a study of human T cells and chemical hapten exposure. TCRdb redid the calling of the 5' RACE reads with MiXCR, one entry per CDR3 protein. The sample has 130,000 or so distinct CDR3 sequences; roughly 4% are singletons. Source of these receptors: a female donor in good health. The CDR3 runs from the conserved cysteine through the conserved F or W. The D gene is left open where the match is weak. The size field is filled for only some rows; it gives once, few, many or a size class.

V,D,J,size,DNA,CDR3
TRBV18,.,TRBJ2-3,.,TGTGCCAGCTCACACCAATCACAGGGACACGATACGCAGTATTTT,CASSHQSQGHDTQYF
TRBV4-3,TRBD2,TRBJ2-2,many,TGCGCCAGCAGCCAAGCGGGGGGGCTTACCGGGGAGCTGTTTTTT,CASSQAGGLTGELFF
TRBV5-1,.,TRBJ1-5,few,TGCGCCAGCAGTCAAACAGTGGATCAGCCCCAGCATTTT,CASSQTVDQPQHF
TRBV11-2,TRBD1,TRBJ1-4,many,TGTGCCAGCAGCACCGGCAGACAGGGGAAACTGTTTTTT,CASSTGRQGKLFF
TRBV29-1,.,TRBJ2-2,few,TGCAGCGGGGCTGCCGCAGGGGTCACCGGGGAGCTGTTTTTT,CSGAAAGVTGELFF
TRBV12-3/TRBV12-4,.,TRBJ1-2,many,TGTGCCAGCAGAATGGACAGCAACTATGGCTACACCTTC,CASRMDSNYGYTF
TRBV18,TRBD1,TRBJ1-1,few,TGTGCCAGCTCACGACTGACAGGGGGCGTTGAAGCTTTCTTT,CASSRLTGGVEAFF
TRBV3-1,.,TRBJ2-1,many,TGTGCCAGCAGCCAAGTGTCGGGGGCCTCCTACAATGAGCAGTTCTTC,CASSQVSGASYNEQFF
TRBV20-1,.,TRBJ2-7,many,TGCAGTGCTAGGAGGGCCGGTACCTACGAGCAGTACTTC,CSARRAGTYEQYF
TRBV4-2,TRBD1,TRBJ2-7,.,TGTGCCAGCAGCCCCGGCACCAGGGGGTACGACGAGCAGTACTTC,CASSPGTRGYDEQYF
TRBV3-1,.,TRBJ1-5,many,TGTGCCAGCAGCCAGGCGTGGAGCAATCAGCCCCAGCATTTT,CASSQAWSNQPQHF
TRBV6-2/TRBV6-3,TRBD1,TRBJ2-1,many,TGTGCCAGCAGCCAACAGGGGCTGAGGTACAATGAGCAGTTCTTC,CASSQQGLRYNEQFF
TRBV4-3,.,TRBJ2-3,few,TGCGCCAGCAGCCAAGATAGGGTAGGGGCTCCAGATACGCAGTATTTT,CASSQDRVGAPDTQYF
TRBV10-3,TRBD1,TRBJ2-5,many,TGTGCCATCAACCCGGGACAGGGAGGGCAAGAGACCCAGTACTTC,CAINPGQGGQETQYF
TRBV6-5,.,TRBJ2-7,many,TGTGCCAGCAGTTACCCCCCCCGCGAGCAGTACTTC,CASSYPPREQYF
TRBV6-5,.,TRBJ1-5,few,TGTGCCAGCAGAAGATCACCCGCCGGGAGGGGCAGCAGTCAGCCCCAGAATTTT,CASRRSPAGRGSSQPQNF
TRBV7-9,.,TRBJ2-3,few,TGTGCCTACACTGAGGGAGTAGGGCGTTATAGCACAGATACGCAGTATTTT,CAYTEGVGRYSTDTQYF
TRBV25-1,TRBD1,TRBJ2-5,many,TGTGCCAGCAGTGAAACCCGGACAGGGTTGGAGACCCAGTACTTC,CASSETRTGLETQYF
TRBV12-3/TRBV12-4,.,TRBJ1-1,many,TGTGCCAGCAGTAAAACTGAGAACACTGAAGCTTTCTTT,CASSKTENTEAFF
TRBV9,.,TRBJ2-3,many,TGTGCCAGCAGCGTAGGACAGTCTAGCACAGATACGCAGTATTTT,CASSVGQSSTDTQYF
TRBV12-3/TRBV12-4,.,TRBJ1-2,.,TGTGCCAGCAGTTACCAGGTCCGCCGGGGAGGCTACACCTTC,CASSYQVRRGGYTF
TRBV13,.,TRBJ1-5,many,TGTGCCAGCAGCTTAGCCAGGGGCGGGAATCAGCCCCAGCATTTT,CASSLARGGNQPQHF
TRBV7-2,TRBD1,TRBJ2-7,many,TGTGCCAGCAGCCCGGGACAGTTCTACGAGCAGTACTTC,CASSPGQFYEQYF
TRBV7-2,.,TRBJ2-5,many,TGTGCCAGCAGCTCCCGGGGTAGCCACCAGTACTTC,CASSSRGSHQYF
TRBV7-2,.,TRBJ2-3,.,TGTGCCAGCAGCTTAGTGGGGGGCGGAGATACGCAGTATTTT,CASSLVGGGDTQYF
TRBV9,.,TRBJ2-2,many,TGTGCCAGCAGCCCAGGGACGCCTCGAGGCACCGGGGAGCTGTTTTTT,CASSPGTPRGTGELFF
TRBV28,.,TRBJ2-5,many,TGTGCCAGCAACTCCCGGTGGGAGACCCAGTACTTC,CASNSRWETQYF
TRBV19,TRBD2,TRBJ2-1,many,TGTGCCAGTAGTAAGGGCGGGGGGATTTTTGAGCAGTTCTTC,CASSKGGGIFEQFF
TRBV20-1,.,TRBJ2-4,many,TGCAGTGGAGAGAGGGGCAAAAACATTCAGTACTTC,CSGERGKNIQYF
TRBV28,TRBD1,TRBJ1-1,many,TGTGCCAGCAGTTGGGACAGGAGGAACACTGAAGCTTTCTTT,CASSWDRRNTEAFF
TRBV14,.,TRBJ1-2,many,TGTGCCAGCAGCCTAGAAATGGACGGACTTTTATCTTATGGCTACACCTTC,CASSLEMDGLLSYGYTF
TRBV6-1,TRBD2,TRBJ2-3,.,TGTGCCAGCAGTGAGACTAGCGGGGGGGACACAGATACGCAGTATTTT,CASSETSGGDTDTQYF
TRBV19,TRBD1,TRBJ2-2,.,TGTGCCAGCGTAGACAGGGGAAACACCGGGGAGCTGTTTTTT,CASVDRGNTGELFF
TRBV5-4,.,TRBJ2-5,many,TGTGCCAGCAGCTGGCGGACAGGCGGGGGAGAGACCCAGTACTTC,CASSWRTGGGETQYF
TRBV5-4,.,TRBJ2-7,few,TGTGCCAGCAGCTTAAAGGGGGCCTACGAGCAGTACTTC,CASSLKGAYEQYF
TRBV9,.,TRBJ1-6,many,TGTGCCAGCAGCGTAGATCAGGGTGGGCATTCACCCCTCCACTTT,CASSVDQGGHSPLHF
TRBV20-1,.,TRBJ1-3,many,TGCAGTGCCCCAGAGGACTCTGGAAACACCATATATTTT,CSAPEDSGNTIYF
TRBV12-3/TRBV12-4,.,TRBJ1-2,few,TGTGCCAGCAGTTTAGTCAGTAACTATGGCTACACCTTC,CASSLVSNYGYTF
TRBV20-1,.,TRBJ2-1,many,TGCAGTGCTAGAGGTGACAGGGAGCAGTTCTTC,CSARGDREQFF
TRBV5-1,.,TRBJ2-7,many,TGCGCCAGCAGTCAGGGTAGGGGCCCATCCTACGAGCAGTACTTC,CASSQGRGPSYEQYF
TRBV7-8,.,TRBJ1-4,many,TGTGCCAGCAGCTTCACCCGGGCGGAGGAAAAACTGTTTTTT,CASSFTRAEEKLFF
TRBV6-2/TRBV6-3,TRBD2,TRBJ2-3,few,TGTGCCAGCAGGCCTTTACCTGGGCGGGGGGGCACAGATACGCAGTATTTT,CASRPLPGRGGTDTQYF
TRBV10-3,.,TRBJ1-2,.,TGTGCCATCAGTGAGGAGACAACCCGTCGGTACTACACCTTC,CAISEETTRRYYTF
TRBV6-1,.,TRBJ2-7,many,TGTGCCAGCAGTGAAGTCAGGGTGAGCGGGTCCTACGAGCAGTACTTC,CASSEVRVSGSYEQYF
TRBV7-9,.,TRBJ2-1,many,TGTGCCAGCAGCTTATGGACCTCTGGGGTTTCCTACAATGAGCAGTTCTTC,CASSLWTSGVSYNEQFF
TRBV7-9,.,TRBJ2-7,.,TGTGCCAGCAGCTTAGGCCCCACAAGGAGCGAGCAGTACTTC,CASSLGPTRSEQYF
TRBV4-2,.,TRBJ2-5,many,TGTGCCAGCAGCCAAGAAATGTCAGGGGACCCGACCCAGTACTTC,CASSQEMSGDPTQYF
TRBV20-1,TRBD2,TRBJ2-7,many,TGCAGTGCTAGAGATCTTGCGGGGGGGGACGCGAGCGAGCAGTACTTC,CSARDLAGGDASEQYF
TRBV10-3,.,TRBJ2-5,many,TGTGCCATCAGTCAGGTCCCAGAGACCCAGTACTTC,CAISQVPETQYF
TRBV5-4,TRBD2,TRBJ2-7,many,TGTGCCAGCAGTCTGGCGAAGATTAGCGGGGGAACTGGGGAGCAGTACTTC,CASSLAKISGGTGEQYF
TRBV30,.,TRBJ1-5,many,TGTGCCTGGAGTGTAATTGGGGATCAGCCCCAGCATTTT,CAWSVIGDQPQHF
TRBV28,.,TRBJ2-1,many,TGTGCCAGCAGCTTAAATCGGGTACGGACCCACTCCTACAATGAGCAGTTCTTC,CASSLNRVRTHSYNEQFF
TRBV27,TRBD2,TRBJ2-2,few,TGTGCCAGCAGTTTTGGTGCGGGGGGGTATACCGGGGAGCTGTTTTTT,CASSFGAGGYTGELFF
TRBV20-1,TRBD1,TRBJ2-7,many,TGCAGTGCAACCGACAGGGGTCCCTACGAGCAGTACTTC,CSATDRGPYEQYF
TRBV20-1,.,TRBJ2-3,many,TGCAGTGCGGATAGCGTGGACAGCCACACCTTCGCAGATACGCAGTATTTT,CSADSVDSHTFADTQYF
TRBV7-9,TRBD1,TRBJ1-2,few,TGTGCCAGCAGCTTAGAAGGGGGACAGGGGAACTATGGCTACACCTTC,CASSLEGGQGNYGYTF
TRBV20-1,TRBD2,TRBJ2-1,.,TGCAGTGCCACGACTAGCGGGGGGGCCTATGAGCAGTTCTTC,CSATTSGGAYEQFF
TRBV11-2,.,TRBJ1-5,many,TGTGCCAGCAGCTTAGGGAAGGGTCAGCCCCAGCATTTT,CASSLGKGQPQHF
TRBV7-9,.,TRBJ1-5,many,TGTGCCAGCAGTCGGGCGGGGGGTGGCAATCAGCCCCAGCATTTT,CASSRAGGGNQPQHF